One and the same sample provided the 25 T cell receptor beta chains below, sequenced in a study of TIL therapy for anti-PD-1-resistant metastatic lung cancer. The immunoSEQ assay was v3. Sequencing used immunoSEQ multiplex PCR; TCRdb keeps in-frame clones, though not all of them. The sample lists roughly 57,000 clones, 80% to 90% occurring once. As for time point: pre-treatment sample, taken before nivolumab and TIL therapy. The material sequenced was blood, taken at baseline. Receptor source: a person aged 25 to 85 with non-small cell lung cancer.

This clone has just a few counts. This chain joins TRBV28 and TRBJ2-7, with 8 bases lining up with TRBD1. CDR1 and CDR2 (germline): MDHEN, SYDVKM. The V segment lost 4 bases and the J segment 3 bases; nucleotides outside the gene matches: 11. This CDR3 spans 16 amino acids. The CDR3 sequence is CASSSLMGQANYEQYF. For the CDR3, the DNA is TGTGCCAGCAGTTCCCTGATGGGACAGGCAAACTACGAGCAGTACTTC.

The gene calls are TRBV4-3 and TRBJ2-1; no firm D call. The V end lost 0 bases, the J end lost 4 bases, and 13 bases lay between the germline ends. This CDR3 has 16 amino acids. CDR1 LGHNA and CDR2 YSLEER come from the germline V gene. Here the CDR3 reads CASSQDRSSPYNEQFF. The CDR3 DNA reads TGCGCCAGCAGCCAAGATCGGAGTAGCCCATACAATGAGCAGTTCTTC.

The rearrangement uses TRBV7-9 and TRBJ2-6; D ambiguous. Germline V gene lookup returns CDR1 SEHNR and CDR2 FQNEAQ (reference sequence). This CDR3 is built from 15 residues. V was cut by 5 bases and J by 2 bases, with 10 bases left in between. CDR3 DNA: TGTGCCAGCAGCCCCAGTGGAACTGGGGCCAACGTCCTGACTTTC. Its translation: CASSPSGTGANVLTF.

Written as DNA, the CDR3 is TGTGCCAGCAGTTTCCCGTACAGGGTTGGGAGCAATCAGCCCCAGCATTTT. As protein: CASSFPYRVGSNQPQHF. V is TRBV28 and J is TRBJ1-5; D is possibly TRBD1 (6 bases). The germline V gene encodes CDR1 MDHEN and CDR2 SYDVKM. V lost 3 bases to trimming and J lost 1 base, with 16 bases between them. The CDR3 loop spans 17 amino acids.

The chain combines TRBV6-5 with TRBJ2-1, with D perhaps TRBD2 (6 bases). Germline V gives CDR1 MNHEY, CDR2 SVGAGI. The ends were cut back, 6 bases at V and 4 bases at J, with 13 bases in the middle. The CDR3 has 14 residues. The DNA for the CDR3 is TGTGCCAGCAGGGGGACTGGAGAGTACAATGAGCAGTTCTTC. Amino acids: CASRGTGEYNEQFF.

The chain is built from TRBV3-1 (or the pseudogene TRBV3-2) and TRBJ1-4; D may be TRBD1 (5 bases). CDR1 and CDR2 from the germline V gene are LGHDT and YNNKEL (reference sequence). The CDR3 sequence is 14 residues long. Trimming pared 4 bases from V and 6 bases from J, leaving 12 bases between. CDR3 in amino acids: CASSPIGTDEKLFF. The CDR3 DNA follows: TGTGCCAGCAGCCCTATCGGGACTGATGAAAAACTGTTTTTT.

This rearrangement joins TRBV19 to TRBJ1-5; no clear D gene. CDR1 is LNHDA and CDR2 is SQIVND in the germline V gene (reference sequence). The germline V and J ends were trimmed by 3 bases and 2 bases, with 11 bases remaining between them. This CDR3 region has 15 residues. The CDR3 DNA reads TGTGCCAGTAGTATTCTCGGCAAGGGCAATCAGCCCCAGCATTTT. Protein product: CASSILGKGNQPQHF. Looking up the rest from reference TRBV19 and TRBJ1-5 gives the full variable domain: DGGITQSPKYLFRKEGQNVTLSCEQNLNHDAMYWYRQDPGQGLRLIYYSQIVNDFQKGDIAEGYSVSREKKESFPLTVTSAQKNPTAFYLCASSILGKGNQPQHFGDGTRLSIL.

In nucleotides, the CDR3 is TGTGCCAGCAGTCCCCGTGGGGGCACTGAAGCTTTCTTT. It codes for CASSPRGGTEAFF. The V and J genes are TRBV7-8 and TRBJ1-1; D perhaps matches TRBD1 (5 bases). Looked up from germline, CDR1 is SGHVS and CDR2 is FQNEAQ. CDR3 length equals 13 residues. V was pared by 6 bases and J by 4 bases, with 12 bases between.

The chain links TRBV27 to TRBJ1-5; no clear D gene. The germline V and J ends were trimmed by 5 bases and 0 bases, with 11 bases remaining between them. The CDR3 contains 15 residues. CDR1 and CDR2 (germline): MNHEY, SMNVEV (reference sequence). DNA for the CDR3: TGTGCCAGCAGTGTACAGAAAGGTAGCAATCAGCCCCAGCATTTT. It yields the protein CASSVQKGSNQPQHF.

This clone is a singleton in its sample. V gene TRBV9 combines with J gene TRBJ2-3; 7 bases agree with TRBD2. In germline, CDR1 is SGDLS, CDR2 YYNGEE. After removal of 3 bases from V and 0 bases from J, the junction contained 4 bases not matched to a gene. The CDR3 loop spans 15 amino acids. DNA for the CDR3: TGTGCCAGCAGCGCCGTTAGCGGGAGCACAGATACGCAGTATTTT. This codes for CASSAVSGSTDTQYF. Filled out from reference TRBV9 and TRBJ2-3, the complete variable domain reads DSGVTQTPKHLITATGQRVTLRCSPRSGDLSVYWYQQSLDQGLQFLIQYYNGEERAKGNILERFSAQQFPDLHSELNLSSLELGDSALYFCASSAVSGSTDTQYFGPGTRLTVL.

A note on this clone: The CDR3 does not close with the conserved phenylalanine or tryptophan, likely indicating a read error. The DNA is left out, because the CDR3 cannot be placed on it with certainty; the CDR3 is given as TCRdb lists it. The chain employs TRBV7-2 and TRBJ1-1. Counting both end residues, the CDR3 totals 11 amino acids. Germline loops: CDR1 SGHTA, CDR2 FQGNSA. CDR3 amino acids: CASSFEASTRL.

The V call is TRBV21-1, the J call TRBJ2-5; no DNA check was done on the table's D call, TRBD1. TRBV21-1 is assigned pseudogene status. This CDR3 has 13 residues. The CDR3 DNA is TGTGCCAGCCGAGTCGAGGGGGAGGAGACCCAGTACTTC. Translated, it gives CASRVEGEETQYF.

The chain is built from TRBV10-3 and TRBJ2-3, with 9 bases fitting TRBD1. The J segment lost 2 bases and the V segment lost 6 bases, leaving 6 bases of the junction unmatched. CDR3 length equals 15 residues. Germline CDR1 and CDR2: ENHRY and SYGVKD. This chain's CDR3 is CAISRDRVITDTQYF. The DNA for the CDR3 is TGTGCCATCAGCCGGGACAGGGTTATCACAGATACGCAGTATTTT.

The chain combines TRBV6-5 with TRBJ1-1; 9 nucleotides align to TRBD1. Germline trimming cut 8 bases from V and 6 bases from J; bases unmatched to any gene: 7. Germline loops: CDR1 MNHEY, CDR2 SVGAGI. This CDR3 contains 13 residues. The DNA of the CDR3 is TGTGCCAGCCGGGGACAGGGTAGCCCTGAAGCTTTCTTT. This gives the protein CASRGQGSPEAFF.

The V call is TRBV9, the J call TRBJ2-5; 8 nucleotides align to TRBD2. This CDR3 is 14 amino acids long. Germline values: CDR1 SGDLS, CDR2 YYNGEE. J gave up 0 bases and V 3 bases, and 1 base lay outside the gene matches. The CDR3 sequence: CASSDGGDQETQYF. In nucleotides, the CDR3 is TGTGCCAGCAGCGACGGGGGGGACCAAGAGACCCAGTACTTC.

The chain uses TRBV18 and TRBJ2-1; possible D gene TRBD2, 5 bases. V shed 1 base and J shed 7 bases, with 14 bases lying between them. Germline CDR1 reads KGHSH; CDR2 reads LQKENI. The CDR3 runs 15 residues. The CDR3 region has the DNA TGTGCCAGCTCACCACGGCAGCGGTTACTAAATGAGCAGTTCTTC. Translation gives CASSPRQRLLNEQFF.

This chain joins TRBV5-1 and TRBJ1-5; D unclear. CDR1 is SGHRS and CDR2 is YFSETQ in the germline V gene. Trimming removed 0 bases at V and 0 bases at J, with 7 bases between. The CDR3 sequence is 15 residues long. The CDR3 DNA reads as TGCGCCAGCAGCTTGGTTGGGGATAGCAATCAGCCCCAGCATTTT. Its protein is CASSLVGDSNQPQHF.

The chain uses TRBV5-1 and TRBJ2-1; D call uncertain. V lost 2 bases, J lost 3 bases, and 0 bases lay in between. In germline, CDR1 is SGHRS, CDR2 YFSETQ. The CDR3 length is 11 residues. CDR3 nucleotide sequence: TGCGCCAGCAGCTTCTACAATGAGCAGTTCTTC. Translating it yields CASSFYNEQFF. The full variable domain, with the rest looked up from reference TRBV5-1 and TRBJ2-1, is KAGVTQTPRYLIKTRGQQVTLSCSPISGHRSVSWYQQTPGQGLQFLFEYFSETQRNKGNFPGRFSGRQFSNSRSEMNVSTLELGDSALYLCASSFYNEQFFGPGTRLTVL.

V gene TRBV20-1 combines with J gene TRBJ2-1; 10 bases are shared with TRBD2. Germline lookup yields CDR1 DFQATT and CDR2 SNEGSKA (reference sequence). The trim removed 3 bases at V and 1 base at J, leaving 15 bases unmatched. The CDR3 is 19 residues long. The CDR3 here is CSASSASGSSRRSYNEQFF. The CDR3 DNA sequence: TGCAGTGCTAGTTCGGCTAGCGGGAGCTCTCGGAGGTCCTACAATGAGCAGTTCTTC.

This sequence joins TRBV5-1 and TRBJ2-1; 8 positions match TRBD2. The ends lost 4 bases at V and 2 bases at J; junction bases unmatched: 8. The CDR3 length is 16 residues. The germline V gene encodes CDR1 SGHRS and CDR2 YFSETQ. The CDR3 protein is CASSLSISGAYNEQFF. Written as DNA, the CDR3 is TGCGCCAGCAGCCTGAGCATTAGCGGGGCCTACAATGAGCAGTTCTTC.

The chain recombines TRBV29-1 with TRBJ2-1; the match to TRBD1 covers 9 bases. The CDR3 loop spans 17 amino acids. The junction had 16 bases not matched to a gene; V was cut back by 7 bases and J by 3 bases. CDR1 SQVTM and CDR2 ANQGSEA come from the germline V gene. This CDR3 reads CSAPGPGTGFGYNEQFF. The DNA of the CDR3 is TGCAGCGCCCCGGGTCCCGGGACAGGGTTCGGCTACAATGAGCAGTTCTTC.

The chain's CDR3 is CASSIQLLGGQFF. As DNA, the CDR3 is TGTGCCAGTAGTATCCAGTTGTTGGGGGGACAGTTCTTC. This chain joins TRBV19 and TRBJ2-1; D possibly corresponds to TRBD2 (6 bases). The CDR3 runs 13 residues. The germline CDR1 and CDR2 sequences are LNHDA and SQIVND (reference sequence). Between the trimmed V and J ends, which lost 3 bases and 13 bases, there was a span of 16 bases.

This chain joins TRBV15 and TRBJ2-7; tentative D call: TRBD1 (6 bases). The V gene lost 3 bases and the J gene lost 8 bases, with 11 bases spanning the gap. CDR3 length equals 12 residues. Looked up from germline, CDR1 is LNHNV and CDR2 is YYDKDF (reference sequence). The CDR3 here is CATSSVQGKQYF. The CDR3 bases are TGTGCCACCAGCAGTGTACAGGGTAAGCAGTACTTC. The full variable domain, with the rest looked up from reference TRBV15 and TRBJ2-7, is DAMVIQNPRYQVTQFGKPVTLSCSQTLNHNVMYWYQQKSSQAPKLLFHYYDKDFNNEADTPDNFQSRRPNTSFCFLDIRSPGLGDTAMYLCATSSVQGKQYFGPGTRLTVT.

The V and J genes are TRBV19 and TRBJ1-5; a weak D match, TRBD1 (6 bases). This CDR3 has 15 amino acids. With 5 bases removed from V and 2 bases from J, the gap between germline ends came to 13 bases. The germline V gene has CDR1 LNHDA and CDR2 SQIVND (reference sequence). Here the CDR3 DNA reads TGTGCCAGTAGTGCAGGGAAGGGGGGCAATCAGCCCCAGCATTTT. Encoded protein: CASSAGKGGNQPQHF.

This sequence joins TRBV10-3 and TRBJ1-4, with D perhaps matching TRBD1 (6 bases). Germline V gene data show CDR1 as ENHRY and CDR2 as SYGVKD. Trimming left V 6 bases short and J 8 bases short, with 10 bases between. The CDR3 consists of 12 residues. In nucleotides, the CDR3 is TGTGCCATCAGGGGACAAGACGAAAAACTGTTTTTT. Translated: CAIRGQDEKLFF.